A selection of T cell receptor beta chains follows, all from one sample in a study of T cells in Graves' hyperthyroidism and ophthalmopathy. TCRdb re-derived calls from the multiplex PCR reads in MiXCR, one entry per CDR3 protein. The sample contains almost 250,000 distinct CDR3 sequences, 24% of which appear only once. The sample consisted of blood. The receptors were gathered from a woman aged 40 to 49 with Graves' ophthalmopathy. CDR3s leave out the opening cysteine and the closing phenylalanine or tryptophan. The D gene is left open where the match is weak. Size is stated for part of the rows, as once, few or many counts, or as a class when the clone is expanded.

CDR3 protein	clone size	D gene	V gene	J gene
ASSFVGGGDYEQY	many	-	TRBV7-2	TRBJ2-7
ASSVGGDGSYEQY	many	-	TRBV9	TRBJ2-7
ASSFVGQGISDGYT	many	TRBD1	TRBV7-2	TRBJ1-2
ASLLTQGLASSAGELF	many	TRBD2	TRBV6-2/TRBV6-3	TRBJ2-2
ASSFGLNSNQPQH	-	-	TRBV5-1	TRBJ1-5
ASSEGLLRGAF	many	-	TRBV19	TRBJ1-1
ATSDPGRRTGELF	-	-	TRBV24-1	TRBJ2-2
ASSEWTGGHTGAF	many	TRBD1	TRBV2	TRBJ1-1
SVYRGNTEAF	many	TRBD1	TRBV29-1	TRBJ1-1
ASSTATGASNQPQH	-	TRBD1	TRBV19	TRBJ1-5
AWRQGAWEAF	many	TRBD1	TRBV30	TRBJ1-1
SARDPGQWYEQY	many	-	TRBV20-1	TRBJ2-7
ASSLGGIDYGYT	once	-	TRBV12-3/TRBV12-4	TRBJ1-2
ATYRPDSSYEQY	many	-	TRBV28	TRBJ2-7
ASSVGAGIPYEQY	many	-	TRBV9	TRBJ2-7
SARDLASGHSYEQY	many	TRBD2	TRBV20-1	TRBJ2-7
ASSQSDNTEAF	many	-	TRBV3-1	TRBJ1-1
ASSLRGTSTPEAF	many	-	TRBV7-9	TRBJ1-1
ASSTRTEHTGELF	many	-	TRBV12-3/TRBV12-4	TRBJ2-2
ASSLCVGDRGSYEQY	many	TRBD1	TRBV28	TRBJ2-7
ASSQGSGISYEQY	few	-	TRBV3-1	TRBJ2-7
ASNQSLFEGSAEAF	few	-	TRBV14	TRBJ1-1
ASKRTGNTEAF	many	-	TRBV27	TRBJ1-1
SARDKTGRAFENIQY	many	-	TRBV20-1	TRBJ2-4
ASTAQGVPNTGELF	many	-	TRBV2	TRBJ2-2
ASSAQPGKVGQPQH	-	-	TRBV27	TRBJ1-5
ASSRVIGNTIY	-	-	TRBV6-1	TRBJ1-3
ASSYSGDIAYEQY	many	-	TRBV6-5	TRBJ2-7
ATSRDKSEQARH	many	-	TRBV15	TRBJ1-5
SATGTSGRPEQY	-	TRBD2	TRBV20-1	TRBJ2-7
ASSLGQSSNQPQH	-	TRBD1	TRBV6-1	TRBJ1-5
ASSILAQEWYGYT	many	-	TRBV6-1	TRBJ1-2
ASSTSRLVFAGELF	few	-	TRBV11-2	TRBJ2-2
ASSSWGTEAF	many	-	TRBV7-9	TRBJ1-1
ASSLRLATLYEQY	many	-	TRBV27	TRBJ2-7
ASSRGGHYGYT	many	-	TRBV25-1	TRBJ1-2
ASSFLGLTLQETQY	many	-	TRBV28	TRBJ2-5
ASSYGGQETQH	-	-	TRBV6-5	TRBJ1-5
ASSYSVLDQPQH	-	-	TRBV6-2/TRBV6-3	TRBJ1-5
ASSSEGNSPLH	-	-	TRBV7-9	TRBJ1-6
ASSLRSGDIQY	many	-	TRBV5-1	TRBJ2-4